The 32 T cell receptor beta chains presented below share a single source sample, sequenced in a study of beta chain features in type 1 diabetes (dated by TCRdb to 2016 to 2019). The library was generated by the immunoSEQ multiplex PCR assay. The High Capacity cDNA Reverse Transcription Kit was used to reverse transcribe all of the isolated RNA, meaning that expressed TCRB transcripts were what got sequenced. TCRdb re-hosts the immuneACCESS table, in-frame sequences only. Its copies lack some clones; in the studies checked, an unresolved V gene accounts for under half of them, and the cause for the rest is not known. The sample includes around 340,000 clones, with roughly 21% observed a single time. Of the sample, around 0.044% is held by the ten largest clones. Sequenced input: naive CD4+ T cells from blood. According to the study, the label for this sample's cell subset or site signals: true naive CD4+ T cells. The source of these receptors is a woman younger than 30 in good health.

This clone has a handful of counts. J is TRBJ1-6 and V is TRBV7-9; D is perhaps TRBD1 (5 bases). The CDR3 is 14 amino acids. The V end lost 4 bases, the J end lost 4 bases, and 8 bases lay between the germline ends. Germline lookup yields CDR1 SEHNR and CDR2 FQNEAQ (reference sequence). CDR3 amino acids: CASSWGGYNSPLHF. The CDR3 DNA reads TGTGCCAGCAGCTGGGGGGGGTATAATTCACCCCTCCACTTT.

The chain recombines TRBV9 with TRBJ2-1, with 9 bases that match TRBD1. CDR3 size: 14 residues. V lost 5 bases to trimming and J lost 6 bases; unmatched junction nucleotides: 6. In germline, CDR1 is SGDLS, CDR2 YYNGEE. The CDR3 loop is CASSQGQGFNEQFF. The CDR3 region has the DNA TGTGCCAGCAGTCAAGGACAGGGGTTCAATGAGCAGTTCTTC.

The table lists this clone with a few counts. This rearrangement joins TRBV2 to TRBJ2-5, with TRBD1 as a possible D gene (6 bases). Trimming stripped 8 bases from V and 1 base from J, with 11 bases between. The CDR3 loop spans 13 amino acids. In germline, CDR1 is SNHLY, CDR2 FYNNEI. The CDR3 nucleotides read TGTGCCAGCCGACAGGAAACCCAAGAGACCCAGTACTTC. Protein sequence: CASRQETQETQYF.

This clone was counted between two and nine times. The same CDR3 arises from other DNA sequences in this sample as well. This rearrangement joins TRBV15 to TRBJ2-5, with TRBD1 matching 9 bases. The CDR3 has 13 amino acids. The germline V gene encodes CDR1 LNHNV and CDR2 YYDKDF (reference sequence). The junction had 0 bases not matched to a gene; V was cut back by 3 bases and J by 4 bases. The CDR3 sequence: CATSRDRGETQYF. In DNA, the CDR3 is TGTGCCACCAGCAGGGACAGGGGAGAGACCCAGTACTTC.

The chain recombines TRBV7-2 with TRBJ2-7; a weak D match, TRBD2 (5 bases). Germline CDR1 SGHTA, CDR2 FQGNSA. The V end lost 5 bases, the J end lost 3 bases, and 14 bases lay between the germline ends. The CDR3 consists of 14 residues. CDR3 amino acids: CASSPGMPLYEQYF. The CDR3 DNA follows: TGTGCCAGCAGCCCCGGGATGCCTCTCTACGAGCAGTACTTC.

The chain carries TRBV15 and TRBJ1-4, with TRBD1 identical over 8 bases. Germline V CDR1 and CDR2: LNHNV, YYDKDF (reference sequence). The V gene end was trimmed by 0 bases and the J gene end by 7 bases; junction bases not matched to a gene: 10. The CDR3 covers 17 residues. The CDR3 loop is CATSRDLRTGPSEKLFF. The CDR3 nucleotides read TGTGCCACCAGCAGAGATCTTAGGACAGGGCCCTCTGAAAAACTGTTTTTT.

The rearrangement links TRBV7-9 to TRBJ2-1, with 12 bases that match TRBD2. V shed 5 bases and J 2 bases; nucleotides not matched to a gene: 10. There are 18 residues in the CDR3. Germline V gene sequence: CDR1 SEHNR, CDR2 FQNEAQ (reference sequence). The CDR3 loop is CASSPIPSGRGAYNEQFF. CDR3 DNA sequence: TGTGCCAGCAGCCCTATACCTAGCGGGAGGGGTGCCTACAATGAGCAGTTCTTC.

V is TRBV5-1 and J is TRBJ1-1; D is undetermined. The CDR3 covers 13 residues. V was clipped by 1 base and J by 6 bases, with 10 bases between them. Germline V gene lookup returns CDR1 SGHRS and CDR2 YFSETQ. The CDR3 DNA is TGCGCCAGCAGCTTGCCCGAGGTGGCTGAAGCTTTCTTT. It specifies CASSLPEVAEAFF.

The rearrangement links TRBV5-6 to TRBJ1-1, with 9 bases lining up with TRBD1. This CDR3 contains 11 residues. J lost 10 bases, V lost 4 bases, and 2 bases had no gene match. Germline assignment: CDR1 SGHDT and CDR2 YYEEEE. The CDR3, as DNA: TGTGCCAGCAGCCTGGGACAGGGAGCTTTCTTT. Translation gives CASSLGQGAFF.

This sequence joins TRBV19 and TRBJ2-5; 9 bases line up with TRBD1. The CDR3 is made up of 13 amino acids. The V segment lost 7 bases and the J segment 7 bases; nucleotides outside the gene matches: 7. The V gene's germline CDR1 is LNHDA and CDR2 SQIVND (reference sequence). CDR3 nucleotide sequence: TGTGCCAGTACACAGGGGGCAGGTGGGACCCAGTACTTC. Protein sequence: CASTQGAGGTQYF.

The CDR3 spells CASSLVAGGLYEQFF. CDR3 DNA: TGTGCCAGCAGCCTCGTAGCGGGGGGGCTCTATGAGCAGTTCTTC. The rearrangement uses TRBV7-2 and TRBJ2-1; 11 bases fit TRBD2. This CDR3 is built from 15 residues. Per germline, CDR1 SGHTA and CDR2 FQGNSA. With 5 bases clipped from V and 8 bases from J, the junction kept 8 bases outside the gene matches.

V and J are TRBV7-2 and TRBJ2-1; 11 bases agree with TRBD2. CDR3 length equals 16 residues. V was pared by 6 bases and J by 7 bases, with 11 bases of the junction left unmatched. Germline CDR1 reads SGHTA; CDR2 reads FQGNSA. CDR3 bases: TGTGCCAGCAGTAACACCCTAGCGGGGGGCCAGAATGAGCAGTTCTTC. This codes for CASSNTLAGGQNEQFF.

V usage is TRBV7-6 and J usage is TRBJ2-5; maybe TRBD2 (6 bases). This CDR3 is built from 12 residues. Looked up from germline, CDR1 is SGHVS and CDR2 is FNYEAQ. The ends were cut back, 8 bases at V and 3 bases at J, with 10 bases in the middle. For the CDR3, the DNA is TGTGCCAGCGGTTGGGGGGAAGAGACCCAGTACTTC. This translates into CASGWGEETQYF.

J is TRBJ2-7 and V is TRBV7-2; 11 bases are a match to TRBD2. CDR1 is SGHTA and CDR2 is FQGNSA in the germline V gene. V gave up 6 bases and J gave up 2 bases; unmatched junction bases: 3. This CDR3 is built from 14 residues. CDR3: CASRFSGGAYEQYF. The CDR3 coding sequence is TGTGCCAGCAGGTTTAGCGGGGGGGCCTACGAGCAGTACTTC.

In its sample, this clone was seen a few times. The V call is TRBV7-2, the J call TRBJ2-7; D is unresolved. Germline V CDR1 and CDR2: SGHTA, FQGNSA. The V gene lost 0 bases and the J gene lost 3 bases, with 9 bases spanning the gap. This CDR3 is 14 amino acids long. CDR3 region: CASSLARAIYEQYF. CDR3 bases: TGTGCCAGCAGCTTAGCGCGAGCCATCTACGAGCAGTACTTC.

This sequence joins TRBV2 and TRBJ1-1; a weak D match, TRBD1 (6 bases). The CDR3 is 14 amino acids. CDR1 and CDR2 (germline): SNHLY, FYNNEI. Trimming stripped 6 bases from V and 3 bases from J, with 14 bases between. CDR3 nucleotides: TGTGCCAGCAGCATTTTACAGGGAGACACTGAAGCTTTCTTT. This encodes CASSILQGDTEAFF.

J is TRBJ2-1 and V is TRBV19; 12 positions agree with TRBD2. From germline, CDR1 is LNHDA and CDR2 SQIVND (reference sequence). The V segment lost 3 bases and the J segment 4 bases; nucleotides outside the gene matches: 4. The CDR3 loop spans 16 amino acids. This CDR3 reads CASSIASGRVYNEQFF. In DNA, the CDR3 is TGTGCCAGTAGTATCGCTAGCGGGAGGGTTTACAATGAGCAGTTCTTC.

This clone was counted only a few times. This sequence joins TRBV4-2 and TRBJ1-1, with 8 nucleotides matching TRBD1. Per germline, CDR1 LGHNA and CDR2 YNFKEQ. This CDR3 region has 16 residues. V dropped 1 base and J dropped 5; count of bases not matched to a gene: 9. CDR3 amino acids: CASSQGQGQEETEAFF. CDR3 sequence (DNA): TGTGCCAGCAGCCAAGGTCAGGGACAGGAGGAGACTGAAGCTTTCTTT.

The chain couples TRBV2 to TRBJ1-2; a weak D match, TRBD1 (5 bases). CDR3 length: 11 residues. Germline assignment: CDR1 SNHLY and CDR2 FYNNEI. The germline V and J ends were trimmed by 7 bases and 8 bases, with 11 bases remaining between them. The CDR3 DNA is TGTGCCAGCACCAGGGCTAGGGGCTACACCTTC. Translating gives CASTRARGYTF.

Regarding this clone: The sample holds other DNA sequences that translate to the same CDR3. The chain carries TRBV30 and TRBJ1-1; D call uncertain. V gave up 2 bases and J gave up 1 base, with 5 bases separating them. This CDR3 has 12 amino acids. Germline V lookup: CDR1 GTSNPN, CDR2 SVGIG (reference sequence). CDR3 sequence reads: CAWSPGNTEAFF. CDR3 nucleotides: TGTGCCTGGAGTCCGGGGAACACTGAAGCTTTCTTT.

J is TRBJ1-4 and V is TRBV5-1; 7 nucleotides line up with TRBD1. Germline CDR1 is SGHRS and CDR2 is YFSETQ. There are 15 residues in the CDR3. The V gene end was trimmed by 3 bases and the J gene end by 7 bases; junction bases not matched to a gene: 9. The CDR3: CASSSLQGTGEKLFF. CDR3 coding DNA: TGCGCCAGCAGCTCACTACAGGGGACGGGTGAAAAACTGTTTTTT. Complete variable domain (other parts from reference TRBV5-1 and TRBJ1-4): KAGVTQTPRYLIKTRGQQVTLSCSPISGHRSVSWYQQTPGQGLQFLFEYFSETQRNKGNFPGRFSGRQFSNSRSEMNVSTLELGDSALYLCASSSLQGTGEKLFFGSGTQLSVL.

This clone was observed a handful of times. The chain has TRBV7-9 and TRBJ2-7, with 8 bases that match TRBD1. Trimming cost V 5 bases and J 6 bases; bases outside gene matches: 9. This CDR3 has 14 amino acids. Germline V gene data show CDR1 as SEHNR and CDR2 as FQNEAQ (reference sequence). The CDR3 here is CASSVDRGVVEQYF. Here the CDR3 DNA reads TGTGCCAGCAGCGTAGACAGGGGAGTGGTCGAGCAGTACTTC.

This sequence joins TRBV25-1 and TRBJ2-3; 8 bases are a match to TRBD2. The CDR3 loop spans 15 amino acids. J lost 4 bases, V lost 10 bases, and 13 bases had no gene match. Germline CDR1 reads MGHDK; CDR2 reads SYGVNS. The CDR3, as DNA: TGTGCCACCCGAGGGGCGGGAGGTAGGGCAGATACGCAGTATTTT. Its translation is CATRGAGGRADTQYF.

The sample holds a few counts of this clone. The CDR3 region is CASSARLARGTQYF. Here the CDR3 DNA reads TGTGCCAGCAGCGCCCGACTGGCCCGGGGTACGCAGTATTTT. This chain connects TRBV9 to TRBJ2-3; maybe TRBD2 (5 bases). Germline values: CDR1 SGDLS, CDR2 YYNGEE. The V end lost 3 bases, the J end lost 8 bases, and 16 bases lay between the germline ends. CDR3 length: 14 amino acids.

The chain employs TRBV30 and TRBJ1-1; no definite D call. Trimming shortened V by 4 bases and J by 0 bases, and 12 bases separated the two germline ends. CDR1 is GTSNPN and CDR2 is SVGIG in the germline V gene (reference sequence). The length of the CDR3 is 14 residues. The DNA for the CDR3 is TGTGCCTGGATGTGGTCGGGGATGAACACTGAAGCTTTCTTT. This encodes CAWMWSGMNTEAFF.

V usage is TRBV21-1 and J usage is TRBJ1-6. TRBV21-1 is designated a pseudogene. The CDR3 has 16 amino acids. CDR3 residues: CASSKALSASGSPLHF. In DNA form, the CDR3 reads TGTGCCAGCAGCAAAGCGCTTTCGGCGTCGGGTTCACCCCTCCACTTT.

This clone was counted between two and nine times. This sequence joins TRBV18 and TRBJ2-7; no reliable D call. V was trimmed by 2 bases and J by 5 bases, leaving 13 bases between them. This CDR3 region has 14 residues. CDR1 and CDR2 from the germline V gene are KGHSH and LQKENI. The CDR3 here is CASSPAGPRDEQYF. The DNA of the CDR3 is TGTGCCAGCTCACCAGCCGGTCCTCGGGACGAGCAGTACTTC.

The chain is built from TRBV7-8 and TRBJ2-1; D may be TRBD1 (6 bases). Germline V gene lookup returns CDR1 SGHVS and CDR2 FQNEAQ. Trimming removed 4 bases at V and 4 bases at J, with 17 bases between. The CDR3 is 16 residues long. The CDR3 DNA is TGTGCCAGCAGCTCCATAGGGGGAGAGAGGTACAATGAGCAGTTCTTC. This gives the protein CASSSIGGERYNEQFF.

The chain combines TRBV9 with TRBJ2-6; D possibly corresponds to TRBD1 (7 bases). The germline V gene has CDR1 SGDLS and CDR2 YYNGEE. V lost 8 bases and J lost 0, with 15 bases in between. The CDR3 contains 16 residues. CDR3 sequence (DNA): TGTGCCAGTTCAGGGGGGATCCCCTCTGGGGCCAACGTCCTGACTTTC. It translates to CASSGGIPSGANVLTF.

CDR3 protein: CASSFRGSRNSPLHF. The CDR3 region has the DNA TGTGCCAGCAGCTTCAGGGGCTCGAGGAATTCACCCCTCCACTTT. The V call is TRBV7-2, the J call TRBJ1-6; tentatively, D is TRBD1 (6 bases). Trimming stripped 3 bases from V and 7 bases from J, with 13 bases between. CDR1 is SGHTA, CDR2 FQGNSA, per germline. The CDR3 consists of 15 residues.

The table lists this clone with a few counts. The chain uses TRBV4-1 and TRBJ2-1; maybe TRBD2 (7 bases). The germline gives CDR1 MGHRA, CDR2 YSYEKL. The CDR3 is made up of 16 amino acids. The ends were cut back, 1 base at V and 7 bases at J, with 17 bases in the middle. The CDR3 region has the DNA TGCGCCAGCAGCCAAGTTCGGGGGAGGGGGGGAAATGAGCAGTTCTTC. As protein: CASSQVRGRGGNEQFF.

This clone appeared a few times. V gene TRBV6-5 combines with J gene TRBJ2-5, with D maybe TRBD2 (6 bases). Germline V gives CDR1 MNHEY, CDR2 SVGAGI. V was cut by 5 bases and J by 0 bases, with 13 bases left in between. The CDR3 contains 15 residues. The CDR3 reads CASSVLGGYQETQYF. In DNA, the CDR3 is TGTGCCAGCAGTGTCCTGGGGGGATACCAAGAGACCCAGTACTTC.